This paragraph covers one TCR beta chain sequence. The antigen is unknown. With 60 Vbeta and 13 Jbeta primers, the PCR was carried out. Method: immunoSEQ multiplex PCR; TCRdb's copy keeps in-frame clones and lacks some. The table lists about 87,000 clones, approximately 75% of them singletons. Germline V lookup: CDR1 MGHRA, CDR2 YSYEKL. V lost 0 bases and J lost 9; bases outside the gene matches: 8. The CDR3 is 16 amino acids. This record comes from a study of cytomegalovirus exposure and HLA in healthy donors. Study findings and constraints: Using a false discovery rate of 0.05, a later analysis showed that approximately 16,000 TCR beta sequences were associated with HLA alleles.

The sample was PBMCs. The genes are TRBV4-1 and TRBJ1-6, with TRBD1 matching over 7 bases. The TCR originated in a woman between 40 and 55 years old in good health and CMV-seronegative. The CDR3 DNA reads as TGCGCCAGCAGCCAAGATCAGACAGGGTCAGGTTCACCCCTCCACTTT. Residues: CASSQDQTGSGSPLHF.